This passage covers 3 T cell receptor beta chains from one sample sequenced in a study of blood T cells in healthy people across ages. It was with a sample-barcoded 5' primer and a J-beta primer mix that a second PCR of roughly 6 to 12 cycles was run. MiXCR, applied by TCRdb to the 5' RACE reads, yields one record per CDR3 protein. The table shows 1.5 million to 2 million distinct CDR3 sequences, with 30% to 40% occurring only once. Sequenced material: blood. Every receptor here comes from a woman aged 25 to 39 in good health.

The sample holds a few counts of this clonotype. The chain carries TRBV6-5 and TRBJ2-1, with D unresolved. Germline CDR1 MNHEY, CDR2 SVGAGI. The ends were cut back, 5 bases at V and 8 bases at J, with 13 bases in the middle. This CDR3 contains 13 residues. CDR3 bases: TGTGCCAGCAGTCGGACCCAGAGCGATGAGCAGTTCTTC. Its translation: CASSRTQSDEQFF.

In its sample, this clonotype was seen a few times. The chain is built from TRBV24-1 and TRBJ1-6; perhaps TRBD1 as D (6 bases). Trimming shortened V by 5 bases and J by 9 bases, and 16 bases separated the two germline ends. CDR1 is KGHDR, CDR2 SFDVKD, per germline. The CDR3 is made up of 15 amino acids. The CDR3 nucleotides read TGTGCCACCAGTGTTGGCCGCCAAGGGGGTTCACCCCTCCACTTT. Its protein product is CATSVGRQGGSPLHF.

The genes are TRBV24-1 and TRBJ2-5; TRBD2 matches at 13 bases. The CDR3 runs to 16 residues. J gave up 5 bases and V 6 bases, and 8 bases lay outside the gene matches. Germline V gene data show CDR1 as KGHDR and CDR2 as SFDVKD. The CDR3 bases are TGTGCCACCAGTCCCGGGACTAGCGGGGTGCGGGAGACCCAGTACTTC. As protein: CATSPGTSGVRETQYF.